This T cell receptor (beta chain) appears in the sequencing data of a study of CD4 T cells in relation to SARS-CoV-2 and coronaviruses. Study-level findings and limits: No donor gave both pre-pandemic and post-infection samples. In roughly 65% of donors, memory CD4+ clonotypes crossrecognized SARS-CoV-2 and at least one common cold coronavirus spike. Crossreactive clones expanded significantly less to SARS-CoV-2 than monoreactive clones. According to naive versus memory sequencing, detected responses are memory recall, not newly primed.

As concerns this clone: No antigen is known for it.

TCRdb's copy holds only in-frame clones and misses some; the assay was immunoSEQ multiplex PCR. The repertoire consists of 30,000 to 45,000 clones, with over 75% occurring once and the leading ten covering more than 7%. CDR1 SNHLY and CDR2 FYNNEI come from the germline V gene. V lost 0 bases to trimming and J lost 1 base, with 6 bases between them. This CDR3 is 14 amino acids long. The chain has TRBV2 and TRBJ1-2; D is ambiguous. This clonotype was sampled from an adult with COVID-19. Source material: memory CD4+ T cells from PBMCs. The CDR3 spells CASSEAVGNYGYTF. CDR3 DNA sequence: TGTGCCAGCAGTGAAGCGGTCGGTAACTATGGCTACACCTTC. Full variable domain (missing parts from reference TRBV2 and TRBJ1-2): EPEVTQTPSHQVTQMGQEVILRCVPISNHLYFYWYRQILGQKVEFLVSFYNNEISEKSEIFDDQFSVERPDGSNFTLKIRSTKLEDSAMYFCASSEAVGNYGYTFGSGTRLTVV.